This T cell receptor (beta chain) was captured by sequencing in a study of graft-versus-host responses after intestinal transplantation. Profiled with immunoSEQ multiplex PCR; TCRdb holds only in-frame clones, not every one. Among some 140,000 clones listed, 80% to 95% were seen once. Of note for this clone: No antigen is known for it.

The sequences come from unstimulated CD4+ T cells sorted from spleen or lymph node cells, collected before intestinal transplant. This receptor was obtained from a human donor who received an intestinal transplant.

CDR3 residues: CASSKGVSTEAFF. CDR3 coding DNA: TGCGCCAGCAGCAAGGGGGTGAGCACTGAAGCTTTCTTT. V usage is TRBV5-1 and J usage is TRBJ1-1; perhaps TRBD1 as D (6 bases). Trimming cost V 4 bases and J 4 bases, with 11 bases left between them. Germline loops: CDR1 SGHRS, CDR2 YFSETQ. The CDR3 contains 13 residues.